Listed below are T cell receptor beta chains from one sample, sequenced in a study of cytotoxic CD8 clonotypes in ibrutinib-treated CLL. Only in-frame clones appear in the TCRdb table, and some are missing; sequencing was by immunoSEQ multiplex PCR. The table includes fewer than 35,000 clones, around three fifths detected once. The specimen comprised PBMCs, sampled before ibrutinib treatment. These TCRs come from a human donor with chronic lymphocytic leukemia. The CDR3 runs from the conserved cysteine through the conserved F or W.

v_call cdr3_length cdr3_aa
TRBV7-9 16 CASSLGTLYPNQPQHF
TRBV18 15 CASSLRQGNNSPLHF
TRBV11-1 13 CASSASAYNEQFF
TRBV6-1 13 CASKQEGGYGYTF
TRBV13 14 CASRRWGTSYEQYF
TRBV29-1 11 CSVGDVGGYTF
TRBV11-2 15 CASSLATRAGDTQYF
TRBV6-6 14 CASSPGTLDTEAFF
TRBV2 13 CASLQRGLNEQFF
TRBV28 14 CASGYRERNQPQHF
TRBV19 11 CASGDGDTQYF
TRBV11-2 16 CASSLGGTGFGEKLFF
TRBV27 15 CASSLAGGGTDTQYF
TRBV28 12 CASSFVSYEAFF
TRBV6-5 14 CASSSDRGNYGYTF
TRBV18 17 CASSRRTSGANTGELFF
TRBV5-5 15 CASSLWAGGTDTQYF
TRBV25-1 14 CASSAQDSNEKLFF
TRBV10-3 11 CAISESETQYF
TRBV28 13 CASSFPAGNGYTF
TRBV18 12 CASSPSGEGAFF
TRBV18 13 CASSPPGLDEQYF
TRBV29-1 12 CSVRGGTYEQYF
TRBV7-9 18 CASSFLLRRQGNTGELFF
TRBV7-3 13 CASSSQVWGTQYF
TRBV6-6 14 CASSSGAWGEKLFF
TRBV6-1 12 CASIQGGTEAFF
TRBV10-3 14 CAMRGGVNTDTQYF
TRBV5-1 16 CASSLAASGAADTQYF
TRBV2 13 CASSDLAGETQYF
TRBV5-1 14 CASSLSGAYEKLFF
TRBV9 15 CASSVSGTNTGELFF
TRBV12-5 16 CASGLGPHPGASTQHF
TRBV18 12 CASSPNDRVLTF
TRBV18 13 CASSPPVTDTQYF
TRBV9 14 CASSPFGTGYGYTF
TRBV5-6 16 CASSLQGALSNQPQHF
TRBV1 16 CTSSQESRGSSGELFF
TRBV4-1 15 CASSQLTAMGTEAFF
TRBV10-1 14 CASSEWGGSYEQYF
TRBV5-6 14 CASSWTSGNNRQFF
TRBV7-3 11 CASSLGGIDTF
TRBV5-1 15 CASIPGISSTDTQYF
TRBV28 19 CASRALTSGWTYRTYEQYF
TRBV9 19 CASSVVGGGARTGANVLTF
TRBV5-1 19 CASSFVGPDRGARSYEQYF
TRBV4-2 17 CASSQEAGIQMNTEAFF
TRBV6-4 13 CASSVQGGETQYF